Listed here are 10 T cell receptor beta chains from one sample, sequenced in a study of blood T cell repertoires in COVID-19. Method: immunoSEQ multiplex PCR; TCRdb's copy keeps in-frame clones and lacks some. The sample has 150,000 to 200,000 clones, approximately 75% seen once. The sequencing input was peripheral blood. The receptor source for this set is a human donor in a cohort sampled during active COVID-19.

The chain carries TRBV7-8 and TRBJ1-2; a possible D gene is TRBD1 (5 bases). The CDR3 is 12 residues long. Germline lookup yields CDR1 SGHVS and CDR2 FQNEAQ. The germline V and J ends were trimmed by 5 bases and 5 bases, with 9 bases remaining between them. CDR3 sequence reads: CASSLGTYGYTF. In DNA form, the CDR3 reads TGTGCCAGCAGCCTTGGGACTTATGGCTACACCTTC.

The CDR3 sequence: CASSIAGGWTDTQYF. CDR3 DNA sequence: TGTGCCAGTAGTATAGCGGGAGGGTGGACAGATACGCAGTATTTT. The chain joins TRBV19 to TRBJ2-3; 8 positions match TRBD2. Germline CDR1 and CDR2: LNHDA and SQIVND (reference sequence). Trimming at V came to 1 base and at J to 3 bases, leaving 3 bases not matched to a gene. The CDR3 sequence is 15 residues long.

The V and J genes are TRBV7-3 and TRBJ2-6, with 8 bases aligning to TRBD1. Germline lookup yields CDR1 SGHTA and CDR2 FQGTGA. CDR3 length equals 17 residues. Trimming removed 4 bases from V and 0 bases from J; junction bases left unmatched: 5. The CDR3 bases are TGTGCCAGCAGCTCGGGACAGGCGCGCTCTGGGGCCAACGTCCTGACTTTC. It is translated as CASSSGQARSGANVLTF. Combining the CDR3 with reference TRBV7-3 and TRBJ2-6 gives the whole variable domain GAGVSQTPSNKVTEKGKYVELRCDPISGHTALYWYRQSLGQGPEFLIYFQGTGAADDSGLPNDRFFAVRPEGSVSTLKIQRTERGDSAVYLCASSSGQARSGANVLTFGAGSRLTVL.

The chain carries TRBV5-1 and TRBJ2-7; D is unclear. The ends were cut back, 6 bases at V and 5 bases at J, with 24 bases in the middle. CDR1 and CDR2 from the germline V gene are SGHRS and YFSETQ. The CDR3 totals 16 residues. The CDR3 sequence: CASTVAAAVGPHEQYF. The CDR3 DNA sequence: TGCGCCAGCACAGTGGCGGCGGCGGTCGGCCCCCACGAGCAGTACTTC.

The J gene is TRBJ1-5, the V gene TRBV6-6; tentatively, D is TRBD1 (5 bases). V was trimmed by 6 bases and J by 1 base, leaving 16 bases between them. This CDR3 has 16 residues. Germline V gives CDR1 MNHNY, CDR2 SVGAGI (reference sequence). The CDR3 loop is CASSPGTLASNQPQHF. DNA of the CDR3: TGTGCCAGCAGCCCCGGGACTTTAGCGAGCAATCAGCCCCAGCATTTT.

The chain combines TRBV5-1 with TRBJ2-3; no reliable D call. The CDR3 spans 15 residues. The germline V gene has CDR1 SGHRS and CDR2 YFSETQ. With 1 base removed from V and 0 bases from J, the gap between germline ends came to 9 bases. CDR3 DNA: TGCGCCAGCAGCTTGAGGTCAGGCAGCACAGATACGCAGTATTTT. Protein: CASSLRSGSTDTQYF.

This chain connects TRBV18 to TRBJ1-1; perhaps TRBD1 as D (6 bases). The CDR3 covers 15 residues. Trimming removed 1 base from V and 3 bases from J, with 12 bases in between. Germline V CDR1 and CDR2: KGHSH, LQKENI. The CDR3 sequence: CASSPRQVLDTEAFF. DNA of the CDR3: TGTGCCAGCTCACCACGACAGGTTTTGGACACTGAAGCTTTCTTT.

This chain links TRBV9 with TRBJ2-2; 9 nucleotides match TRBD1. From germline, CDR1 is SGDLS and CDR2 YYNGEE. The CDR3 sequence is 15 residues long. With 2 bases clipped from V and 6 bases from J, the junction kept 5 bases outside the gene matches. The CDR3, as DNA: TGTGCCAGCAGCGTCCGGGACAGGGCGGCCGGGGAGCTGTTTTTT. Amino acid sequence: CASSVRDRAAGELFF.

V is TRBV29-1 and J is TRBJ2-5, with 7 bases identical to TRBD1. The trim removed 7 bases at V and 5 bases at J, leaving 10 bases unmatched. This CDR3 is 13 amino acids long. Germline V gives CDR1 SQVTM, CDR2 ANQGSEA. The CDR3 region has the DNA TGCAGCGCCTCCGACAGGGATGCCGAGACCCAGTACTTC. Protein product: CSASDRDAETQYF.

This clone turned up a few times. The J gene is TRBJ1-5, the V gene TRBV7-2; the match to TRBD1 covers 8 bases. Germline trimming cut 4 bases from V and 7 bases from J; bases unmatched to any gene: 9. The CDR3 runs to 15 residues. The V gene's germline CDR1 is SGHTA and CDR2 FQGNSA. CDR3 DNA sequence: TGTGCCAGCAGCTCCACCGACAGGGGTGGACAGCCCCAGCATTTT. Encoded protein: CASSSTDRGGQPQHF.